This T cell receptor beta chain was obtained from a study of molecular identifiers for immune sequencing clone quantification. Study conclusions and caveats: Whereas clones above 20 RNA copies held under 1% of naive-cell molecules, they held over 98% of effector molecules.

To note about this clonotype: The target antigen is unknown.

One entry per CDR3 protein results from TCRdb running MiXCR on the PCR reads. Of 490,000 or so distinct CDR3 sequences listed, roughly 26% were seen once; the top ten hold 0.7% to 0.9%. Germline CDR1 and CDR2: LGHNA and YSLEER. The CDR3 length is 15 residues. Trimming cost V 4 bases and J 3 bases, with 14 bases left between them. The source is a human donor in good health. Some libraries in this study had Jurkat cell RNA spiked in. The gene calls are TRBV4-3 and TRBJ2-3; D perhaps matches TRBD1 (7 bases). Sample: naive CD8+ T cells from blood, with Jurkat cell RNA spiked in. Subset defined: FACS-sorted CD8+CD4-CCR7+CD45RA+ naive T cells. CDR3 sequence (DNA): TGCGCCAGCAGCCCCGCCAGGGGGGATACAGATACGCAGTATTTT. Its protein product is CASSPARGDTDTQYF.